The 9 T cell receptor beta chains below come from one sample, sequenced in a study of blood T cells in healthy people across ages. Together with a sample-barcoded 5' primer, a J-beta primer mix was included in a second PCR lasting about 6 to 12 cycles. From the 5' RACE reads, TCRdb called clonotypes with MiXCR, one entry per CDR3 protein. The table includes about 730,000 distinct CDR3 sequences, approximately 43% detected once. The sample was blood. These receptors originate from a woman aged 55-69 years in good health.

The chain joins TRBV10-3 to TRBJ2-1; 14 bases match TRBD2. With 8 bases clipped from V and 3 bases from J, the junction kept 6 bases outside the gene matches. The CDR3 extends over 16 amino acids. The germline V gene encodes CDR1 ENHRY and CDR2 SYGVKD. The CDR3 sequence: CAIQSTSGRGYNEQFF. DNA for the CDR3: TGTGCCATCCAATCGACTAGCGGGAGGGGCTACAATGAGCAGTTCTTC.

This clonotype was detected many times. V is TRBV29-1 and J is TRBJ2-1; 7 bases line up with TRBD1. The CDR3 is made up of 12 amino acids. Trimming cost V 4 bases and J 8 bases; bases outside gene matches: 5. Germline V gene lookup returns CDR1 SQVTM and CDR2 ANQGSEA. CDR3 DNA: TGCAGCGTTGTTGACAGGGTCGATGAGCAGTTCTTC. Protein: CSVVDRVDEQFF.

Comments on this clonotype: This may be a read error, as it is one base from a much larger clone. The rearrangement uses TRBV11-2 and TRBJ2-5; D gene uncertain. The CDR3 runs 14 residues. The germline gives CDR1 SGHAT, CDR2 FQNNGV. As DNA, the CDR3 is TGTGCCGGCAGCTTAGGTGCGACTCAAGAGACCCAGTACTTC. It translates to CAGSLGATQETQYF.

This clonotype appeared a few times. The chain links TRBV5-6 to TRBJ2-7; 7 bases fit TRBD2. The J segment lost 2 bases and the V segment lost 2 bases, leaving 10 bases of the junction unmatched. Germline CDR1 SGHDT, CDR2 YYEEEE. The CDR3 is 16 amino acids. The CDR3 DNA sequence: TGTGCCAGCAGCTTTACCGGGCTAGCGGAACCCTACGAGCAGTACTTC. Protein product: CASSFTGLAEPYEQYF.

This clonotype was counted only a few times. J is TRBJ1-1 and V is TRBV4-2, with D unresolved. V lost 0 bases and J lost 3, with 5 bases in between. The V gene's germline CDR1 is LGHNA and CDR2 YNFKEQ. This CDR3 is 13 amino acids long. In nucleotides, the CDR3 is TGTGCCAGCAGCCAAGAAGGTTACACTGAAGCTTTCTTT. Its translation: CASSQEGYTEAFF.

This clonotype was picked up a small number of times. The J gene is TRBJ2-5, the V gene TRBV10-3, with D tentatively TRBD2 (6 bases). Trimming shortened V by 0 bases and J by 11 bases, and 13 bases separated the two germline ends. The CDR3 runs to 13 residues. Per the germline V gene, CDR1 is ENHRY and CDR2 is SYGVKD. The CDR3: CAISESTRAGQYF. In DNA form, the CDR3 reads TGTGCCATCAGTGAGTCGACACGCGCGGGGCAGTACTTC.

A few counts support this clonotype. V is TRBV7-2 and J is TRBJ1-1; D gene unclear. V was trimmed by 5 bases and J by 7 bases, leaving 14 bases between them. This CDR3 comprises 13 residues. Germline V gene lookup returns CDR1 SGHTA and CDR2 FQGNSA. The CDR3 protein is CASSPFETREAFF. CDR3 nucleotides: TGTGCCAGCAGCCCCTTCGAGACCCGTGAAGCTTTCTTT.

This clonotype turned up a few times. The chain combines TRBV21-1 with TRBJ2-1; the D call of TRBD2 is as the table states it, not checked on the DNA. TRBV21-1 is flagged as a pseudogene. The CDR3 extends over 16 amino acids. CDR3 sequence: CASSRLAVGSKNEQFF. In DNA form, the CDR3 reads TGTGCCAGCAGCAGGTTAGCGGTTGGCTCGAAAAATGAGCAGTTCTTC.

The chain combines TRBV6-6 with TRBJ1-2; D might be TRBD1 (5 bases). V lost 0 bases and J lost 8, with 13 bases in between. The germline V gene encodes CDR1 MNHNY and CDR2 SVGAGI (reference sequence). This CDR3 comprises 14 residues. The CDR3 DNA reads TGTGCCAGCAGTTACTCCACCGGGGCTCGGGGCTACACCTTC. It yields the protein CASSYSTGARGYTF.